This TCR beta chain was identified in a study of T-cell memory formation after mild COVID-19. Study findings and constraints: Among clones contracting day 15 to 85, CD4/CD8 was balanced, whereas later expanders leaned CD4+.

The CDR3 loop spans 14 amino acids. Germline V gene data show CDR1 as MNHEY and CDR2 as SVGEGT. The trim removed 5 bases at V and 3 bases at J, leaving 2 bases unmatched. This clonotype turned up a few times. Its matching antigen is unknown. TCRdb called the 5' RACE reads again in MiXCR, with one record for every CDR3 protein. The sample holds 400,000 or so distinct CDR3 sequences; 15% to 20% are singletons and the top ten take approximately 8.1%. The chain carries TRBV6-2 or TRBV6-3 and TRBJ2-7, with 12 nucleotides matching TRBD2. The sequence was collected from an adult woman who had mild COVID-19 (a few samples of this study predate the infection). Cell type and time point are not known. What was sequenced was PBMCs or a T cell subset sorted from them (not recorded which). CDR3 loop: CASSRTSGIYEQYF. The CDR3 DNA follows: TGTGCCAGCAGTCGGACTAGCGGGATCTACGAGCAGTACTTC.